Below, 8 T cell receptor beta chains from the same sample are listed, as sequenced in a study of blood T cell repertoires in COVID-19. This table comes from immunoSEQ multiplex PCR, and its TCRdb copy is limited to in-frame clones, with some not included. The sample gives about 50,000 clones, roughly four fifths of which show up once; under 7% is in the top ten. Sequenced input: peripheral blood. These receptor sequences come from a man between 65 and 85 years old with active COVID-19.

This chain links TRBV19 with TRBJ1-1, with 8 positions matching TRBD1. The CDR3 extends over 13 amino acids. V dropped 5 bases and J dropped 6; count of bases not matched to a gene: 5. The germline CDR1 and CDR2 sequences are LNHDA and SQIVND (reference sequence). The CDR3 DNA sequence: TGTGCCAGTAGTGTTCAGGGGGCAGCTGAAGCTTTCTTT. Translating gives CASSVQGAAEAFF.

This clone was observed a few times. This chain connects TRBV7-2 to TRBJ1-5, with 7 nucleotides matching TRBD1. The J segment lost 6 bases and the V segment lost 1 base, leaving 12 bases of the junction unmatched. The CDR3 has 17 amino acids. Per the germline V gene, CDR1 is SGHTA and CDR2 is FQGNSA. The CDR3 DNA reads TGTGCCAGCAGCTTAGGATCGACAGGGAGAGCAGGTCAGCCCCAGCATTTT. Its translation is CASSLGSTGRAGQPQHF. Full variable domain (remainder filled in from reference TRBV7-2 and TRBJ1-5): GAGVSQSPSNKVTEKGKDVELRCDPISGHTALYWYRQSLGQGLEFLIYFQGNSAPDKSGLPSDRFSAERTGGSVSTLTIQRTQQEDSAVYLCASSLGSTGRAGQPQHFGDGTRLSIL.

This chain joins TRBV5-4 and TRBJ1-4; the D gene is possibly TRBD1 (5 bases). The CDR3 contains 14 residues. The germline CDR1 and CDR2 sequences are SGHNT and YYREEE (reference sequence). Deletions cut 4 bases from V and 3 bases from J, with 10 bases between. The CDR3 sequence: CASSLGVPNEKLFF. The CDR3 region has the DNA TGTGCCAGCAGCCTAGGGGTTCCTAATGAAAAACTGTTTTTT.

The V call is TRBV11-2, the J call TRBJ2-3; the D gene is possibly TRBD2 (6 bases). The CDR3 consists of 17 residues. V lost 0 bases and J 10 bases, leaving 23 bases between the germline ends. Germline V gene lookup returns CDR1 SGHAT and CDR2 FQNNGV. For the CDR3, the DNA is TGTGCCAGCAGCTTAGACGGGGCGGACTACCGAGCCGGTGCGCAGTATTTT. This sequence encodes CASSLDGADYRAGAQYF.

V usage is TRBV28 and J usage is TRBJ2-3, with D unresolved. The V end was cut by 4 bases, the J end by 4 bases, with 15 bases between. CDR1 is MDHEN and CDR2 is SYDVKM in the germline V gene. The CDR3 extends over 15 amino acids. The CDR3 nucleotides are TGTGCCAGCAGTTCCCCTCCGAGCCTAGCAGATACGCAGTATTTT. Amino acids: CASSSPPSLADTQYF.

The chain employs TRBV19 and TRBJ2-6; 8 bases line up with TRBD1. The CDR3 contains 14 residues. The junction had 5 bases not matched to a gene; V was cut back by 11 bases and J by 2 bases. Germline V lookup: CDR1 LNHDA, CDR2 SQIVND (reference sequence). The CDR3: CAVKTGAGANVLTF. The CDR3 bases are TGTGCCGTGAAGACAGGGGCTGGGGCCAACGTCCTGACTTTC.

V is TRBV6-2 or TRBV6-3 and J is TRBJ1-5; no clear D. This CDR3 region has 14 residues. V was cut by 5 bases and J by 5 bases, with 13 bases left in between. The V gene's germline CDR1 is MNHEY and CDR2 SVGEGT. The chain's CDR3 is CASSPFTADQPQHF. The DNA for the CDR3 is TGTGCCAGCAGTCCCTTCACAGCGGATCAGCCCCAGCATTTT.

This clone showed up just once. The rearrangement joins TRBV21-1 to TRBJ2-1; TRBD1 reflects the table's D call only, with no check against the DNA. TRBV21-1 is given as a pseudogene. The CDR3 sequence is 14 residues long. The chain's CDR3 is CASIHSQGSNEQFF. DNA for the CDR3: TGTGCCAGCATACACTCACAGGGGTCCAATGAGCAGTTCTTC.